This T cell receptor beta chain appears in the sequencing data of a study of technical replicates of blood from several donors (dated by TCRdb to about 2017). From its cysteine to its phenylalanine, the CDR3 spans 15 amino acids. Only CDR3 DNA remains: 45 bases, in frame from the first base. For CDR1 and CDR2, the germline V gene lists MGHDK and SYGVNS. V is clipped by 0 bases and J by 2 bases, and the sequence between their germline boundaries is 9 bases long. This clone was counted a single time. Its antigen specificity is not known. No base quality information exists; no much larger clone differs at one position. Receptor amplification or capture employed the immunoSEQ multiplex PCR assay. Drawn from immuneACCESS, this table holds only the in-frame rearrangements with V and J called that TCRdb kept. Clones are partly lost; checked studies trace under half to an unresolved V gene and leave the rest unexplained. The sample data list about 79,000 clones, and 91% of these were observed just once. In total, the top ten clones hold about 0.4% of the sample.

The material sequenced was T cells isolated from PBMCs. This sequence originates from a human donor in good health. Some clones in this sample may be carry-over from other donors' samples. Recombination joined TRBV25-1 with TRBJ2-3; the D region possibly corresponds to TRBD2 (6 bases align). The CDR3 is CASSEYGGVTDTQYF. The DNA is TGTGCCAGCAGTGAATATGGAGGGGTCACAGATACGCAGTATTTT.